This T cell receptor (beta chain) originates from a study of cytomegalovirus exposure and HLA in healthy donors (TCRdb year 2017). About the full investigation: An earlier analysis of some 600 of the donors reported about 280 Gb of sequence data and 117 million unique TCR beta sequences obtained from 180 million or so T cells. High-throughput TCR immunosequencing, statistical association of individual TCRs with disease status, and machine learning were combined to predict cytomegalovirus infection status. Donor age, sex, ethnicity and CMV serostatus were collected together with the repertoire data. Every discovery cohort repertoire had been produced on one sequencing platform. A later analysis re-examined previously published TCR beta repertoires from hundreds of donors and added high-resolution HLA genotyping to investigate patterns of TCR occurrence. An early release that covered some 640 HLA-typed donors contained around 300 gigabases of sequencing data and 80 million or so unique TCR sequences. A later genetic analysis used genome-wide SNP genotypes for about 60% of the roughly 700 donors, treating that subset as a discovery cohort. Along with the approximately 700-subject first cohort, a separate validation cohort of 120 different subjects was used. The study profiled the T cell repertoires of approximately 700 subjects by immunosequencing and related them to cytomegalovirus serostatus. On average, roughly 250,000 unique TCR beta nucleotide sequences were sequenced per donor among 398 genotyped donors of the cohort, with roughly 19% of those sequences being non-productive. Because of strong linkage in the cohort, 5 or 6 DR-DQ haplotypes were treated as single units for association and clustering. The study aimed to test whether cataloging public T cell receptors could reveal signatures of past pathogen exposure. Rather than drawing on any new phenotypic data, the later analysis identified candidate immune exposures from TCR beta sequences and the way those sequences occurred across donors. The genetic ancestry cluster associated with self-reported Caucasian donors included 81% of the approximately 410 genotyped donors. Both class I and class II loci were covered by HLA typing, at four-digit resolution. To decide whether each TCR beta V gene segment behaved as functional or pseudogenic, an earlier analysis of over 500 of the donors relied on high-throughput TCR beta sequencing. The number of donors typed differed by locus, with about 629-640 for A, B, C, DRB1 and DQB1, more than 500 for DQA1, 600 to 610 for DPA1, and 472 for DPB1.

This clone was counted a few times. Its target antigen remains unknown. The sample holds no much larger clone one base away, and base qualities are not on file. Here is what the overall study found, with its caveats: A few of the identified cytomegalovirus-associated TCR beta chains were confirmed in vitro to be specific for cytomegalovirus antigens. The study gave a list of 150 to 200 TCR beta chains associated with cytomegalovirus. Because HLA typing was missing for some donors at each locus, association tests included only the typed subset. A further reported finding was that TCR beta sequences accurately predicted the HLA-A and HLA-B alleles for most subjects in the first cohort. Because the 87-base-pair reads could not distinguish some IMGT-functional V segments, including TRBV6-2 and TRBV6-3, those segments were excluded. Because counts were too low, around 17 rarely observed V segments, including chromosome 9 orphons, were left out of the earlier analysis of roughly 600 of the donors. Roughly uniform sequencing depth across donors was assumed in presence/absence analyses, although this assumption may not hold. The authors suggested that the approach could potentially be generalized to other disease states and immunological phenotypes. In a later analysis, HLA-associated TCR beta chains were found to be more clonally expanded and to have lower generation probabilities than equally common non-associated chains. Several of the top co-occurrence clusters appeared to be linked to parvovirus B19, influenza, CMV and Epstein-Barr virus, according to a later analysis. A later analysis associated about 17,000 TCR beta sequences with specific HLA alleles at a false discovery rate of 0.05. The cohort was sequenced for TCR beta chains only, and without alpha or paired-chain data the features that could be detected were limited. According to a later analysis, most CMV-associated TCR beta chains appeared to be HLA-restricted, and the HLA associations seemed to be driven largely by CMV exposure. The classifier was reported to diagnose cytomegalovirus status with high specificity and sensitivity in both the original cohort and the validation cohort. Assigning TCR associations to individual alleles was difficult when HLA alleles, especially DR and DQ, strongly co-occurred. A group of highly shared sequence variants was considered likely to be a technical artifact of the sequencing pipeline. In a later genetic analysis, fewer N-insertions in productive TCRs were reported among donors in an Asian-associated ancestry cluster than the roughly 670-donor mean. While some public TCRs were present in many individuals, most TCR sequences turned up only very rarely across donors. In a later analysis, TCR association rates were found to vary across HLA loci, with the most associated TCRs seen for DRB1 alleles and the fewest for HLA-C alleles. Correlated functional status among segregating V segments might be attributable to linkage disequilibrium, but an unknown experimental factor could not be ruled out. An earlier analysis of around 500 of the donors showed that most TCR beta V segments appeared in productive rearrangements either about 87% or about 30% of the time, which broadly matched IMGT annotations. An association between a missense DCLRE1C variant and V-gene and J-gene trimming of TCR beta chains was found in a later genetic analysis and replicated in an independent cohort. Immune exposure information for the cohort was limited to CMV serostatus.

The protocol used for the library was the immunoSEQ multiplex PCR assay. For the multiplex PCR, a mixture combining 60 forward primers for TCR Vbeta segments and 13 reverse primers for TCR Jbeta segments was used. Amplification of the CDR3 region of rearranged TCR beta genes was performed with a multiplex PCR assay on genomic DNA. Amplified TCR beta libraries were sequenced as 87-base-pair reads on the Illumina HiSeq System. The authors' analysis ran thus. A later analysis counted approximately 76 million unique TCR beta chains across the 640 or so repertoires, and about 10 million of these chains were shared by at least two donors. Raw reads were error-corrected and collapsed into unique sequences with a nearest-neighbor algorithm that merged closely related sequences to remove PCR and sequencing errors. V, D and J gene segments were assigned by aligning CDR3 sequences to IMGT reference sequences. For a sequence to be retained, a match of at least six nucleotides to both a V gene segment and a J gene segment was required. Rearrangements were classified as productive when the CDR3 lacked stop codons and remained in frame with V and J, and all other rearrangements were classified as non-productive. CDR3 was defined according to IMGT convention as the region running from the second conserved V-encoded cysteine to the conserved J-encoded phenylalanine. In an earlier analysis of some 550 of the donors, sequences lacking an unambiguous match to a single V gene segment were excluded. In an earlier analysis of approximately 500 of the donors, a V segment was called functional when productive rearrangements were above 56.7%, and segregating when the standard deviation between donors exceeded 5%. A statistical classification framework was built for diagnosing cytomegalovirus status from the catalog of TCR beta chain sequences. In a later analysis, V and J genes were assigned by comparing TCR nucleotide sequences against IMGT/GENE-DB human TR gene sequences. A later analysis assigned CDR3 sequences and most-parsimonious VDJ recombination scenarios with the TCRdist pipeline. In a later analysis, every TCR beta chain was defined by the combination of its CDR3 amino acid sequence and its V-gene family, and reads without a unique V-gene family were dropped. A later analysis removed over 500 highly shared, low-generation-probability nucleotide sequences to deal with suspected cross-contamination and a sequencing artifact. A later analysis calculated a clonal expansion index for each public chain from normalized within-repertoire ranks of inferred template counts. A later analysis computed generation probabilities with a VDJ recombination model fitted to out-of-frame rearrangements, and checked the results against IGoR. In a later analysis, hypergeometric tests were used to score TCR-TCR, TCR-HLA and TCR-CMV co-occurrence, with a repertoire-size bias correction applied to TCR pairs. In a later analysis, false discovery rates were estimated by permuting HLA or CMV assignments 20 times. In a later analysis, co-occurring TCRs were grouped using DBSCAN, and TCRdist sequence similarity was added for clustering within HLA-allele-positive subsets. Repertoires with fewer than 30,000 or more than 120,000 public chains, plus five repertoires with anomalous nucleotide sharing, were excluded from co-occurrence clustering. Here the immuneACCESS table is served through TCRdb, limited to in-frame sequences with V and J called. Missing clones are a known gap in these copies; in checked studies unresolved V genes cover under half, and the rest lacks a known reason. V and J calls and clone size come straight from that table; D and trimming were deduced from the DNA. Within this sample are under 60,000 clones, with approximately 80% of them counted one time only. In total, the top ten clones hold 2.5% to 3.5% of the sample.

The CDR3 starts with the cysteine, ends with the phenylalanine, and has 14 residues. The entry retains the CDR3 DNA only, 42 bases that are in frame from base 1. Trimming takes 7 bases from V and 1 base from J, and the germline ends sit 10 bases apart. CDR1 and CDR2 are read off the germline V gene as MNHEY and SVGAGI. In total, about 650 healthy bone marrow donors made up the cohort. All cohort members were sampled while nominally healthy, although unrecorded immune exposures were likely present. The donor was CMV seropositive and was included in the group of 270 or so seropositive cohort members. Every donor gave a peripheral blood sample, and the peripheral blood mononuclear cells from that sample were used for TCR beta sequencing. Genomic DNA was extracted from the blood cell samples with the Qiagen DNeasy Blood Extraction Kit.

Sequenced input: PBMCs. The chain is made from TRBV6-5 and TRBJ2-2; no D segment can be confidently identified. The TCR was taken from a woman in her 40s in good health and CMV-seropositive. The nucleotides read TGTGCCAGCACCAACGGGTGGAACACCGGGGAGCTGTTTTTT. It codes for CASTNGWNTGELFF.